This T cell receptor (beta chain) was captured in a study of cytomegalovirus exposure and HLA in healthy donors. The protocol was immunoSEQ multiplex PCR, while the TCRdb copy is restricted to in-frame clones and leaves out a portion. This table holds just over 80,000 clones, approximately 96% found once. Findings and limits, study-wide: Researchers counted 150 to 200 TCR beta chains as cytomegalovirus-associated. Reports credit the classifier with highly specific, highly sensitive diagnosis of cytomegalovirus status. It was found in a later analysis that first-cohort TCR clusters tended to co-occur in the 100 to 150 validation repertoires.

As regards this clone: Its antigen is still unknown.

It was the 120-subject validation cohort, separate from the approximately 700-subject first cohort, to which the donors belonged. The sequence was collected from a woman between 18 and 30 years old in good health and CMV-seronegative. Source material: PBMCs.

DNA of the CDR3: TGTGCCAGCAGTGCTGGGGCCGGGACAGATACGCAGTATTTT. It translates to CASSAGAGTDTQYF. V is TRBV2 and J is TRBJ2-3; TRBD1 is a possible D gene (5 bases). V lost 4 bases and J 3 bases, leaving 11 bases between the germline ends. This CDR3 has 14 residues. Germline V CDR1 and CDR2: SNHLY, FYNNEI.